The 5 T cell receptor beta chains listed next were all sequenced from one sample in a study of control samples from healthy donors and cancer patients. TCRdb's table, derived via immunoSEQ multiplex PCR, lists solely in-frame clones and lacks some. The sample has fewer than 95,000 clones, around 85% seen once. Sequenced sample: blood. The receptors shown here come from a woman between 40 and 50 years old in good health.

The chain couples TRBV5-1 to TRBJ2-5; perhaps TRBD1 as D (5 bases). The length of the CDR3 is 16 residues. The germline CDR1 and CDR2 sequences are SGHRS and YFSETQ. V was pared by 0 bases and J by 8 bases, with 20 bases between. The CDR3: CASSLVGHSTSETQYF. The CDR3 DNA reads TGCGCCAGCAGCTTGGTAGGACACAGCACTTCAGAAACCCAGTACTTC.

The chain joins TRBV7-2 to TRBJ2-7; D may match TRBD1 or TRBD2 (5 bases each). With 1 base removed from V and 5 bases from J, the gap between germline ends came to 9 bases. CDR1 and CDR2 from the germline V gene are SGHTA and FQGNSA. CDR3 length: 13 residues. CDR3 loop: CASSLVRGHEQYF. In nucleotides, the CDR3 is TGTGCCAGCAGCTTAGTCCGGGGCCACGAGCAGTACTTC. The full variable domain, in which reference TRBV7-2 and TRBJ2-7 provide the parts outside the CDR3, is GAGVSQSPSNKVTEKGKDVELRCDPISGHTALYWYRQSLGQGLEFLIYFQGNSAPDKSGLPSDRFSAERTGGSVSTLTIQRTQQEDSAVYLCASSLVRGHEQYFGPGTRLTVT.

This clone was counted once. The chain joins TRBV19 to TRBJ1-2; no clear D. This CDR3 has 13 residues. Germline V gene sequence: CDR1 LNHDA, CDR2 SQIVND (reference sequence). The germline V and J ends were trimmed by 2 bases and 6 bases, with 10 bases remaining between them. CDR3 sequence (DNA): TGTGCCAGTAGTATATCCGGGGTGGATGGCTACACCTTC. This encodes CASSISGVDGYTF.

The CDR3 DNA is TGTGCCAGCAGCCCCCGTTGGGAACAAGGCTACACCTTC. Its translation: CASSPRWEQGYTF. J is TRBJ1-2 and V is TRBV7-9; D remains ambiguous. Germline CDR1 SEHNR, CDR2 FQNEAQ (reference sequence). This CDR3 region has 13 residues. The V and J ends lost 5 bases and 8 bases respectively, with 15 bases between them. Filled out from reference TRBV7-9 and TRBJ1-2, the complete variable domain reads DTGVSQNPRHKITKRGQNVTFRCDPISEHNRLYWYRQTLGQGPEFLTYFQNEAQLEKSRLLSDRFSAERPKGSFSTLEIQRTEQGDSAMYLCASSPRWEQGYTFGSGTRLTVV.

About this clone: At the DNA level, this CDR3 is encoded by other sequences in the same sample as well. The V gene is TRBV2, the J gene TRBJ1-6; D call uncertain. Per germline, CDR1 SNHLY and CDR2 FYNNEI. The CDR3 spans 14 residues. Trimming removed 4 bases at V and 5 bases at J, with 9 bases between. The CDR3 here is CASSVRGDNSPLHF. The CDR3 nucleotides are TGTGCCAGCAGTGTCCGGGGTGATAATTCACCCCTCCACTTT.